The sequence of this T cell receptor (beta chain) was determined in a study of T cells in Graves' hyperthyroidism and ophthalmopathy. General study points: A model of 13 V-J features distinguished ophthalmopathy from stable hyperthyroidism.

There were TCR beta CDR3 regions amplified from RNA transcripts. RT-PCR in the first round (using the HTBI primer set) targeted the TCR CDR3. From the multiplex PCR reads, TCRdb called clonotypes with MiXCR, one entry per CDR3 protein. The sample shows hundreds of thousands of distinct CDR3 sequences, roughly 15% of them seen only once. Ten or more counts support this clonotype. Antigen: not known. The J segment lost 4 bases and the V segment lost 4 bases, leaving 10 bases of the junction unmatched. CDR3 length equals 17 residues. Germline V gene data show CDR1 as ENHRY and CDR2 as SYGVKD. The sequence was obtained from a woman aged 55-75 years with Graves' ophthalmopathy. V usage is TRBV10-3 and J usage is TRBJ2-3; 11 bases map to TRBD1. The sequenced material came from blood. CDR3 in DNA: TGTGCCATCAGTGGGGACAGGGGGTTTGCTGGTTCAGATACGCAGTATTTT. It specifies CAISGDRGFAGSDTQYF.